A selection of T cell receptor beta chains follows, all from one sample in a study of Ad26.COV2.S vaccination and SARS-CoV-2 variants. Data came from immunoSEQ multiplex PCR; TCRdb stores just in-frame clones and leaves some out. The sample holds hundreds of thousands of clones; approximately 90% are singletons and the top ten take around 4.5%. The material sequenced was peripheral blood, taken in a trial of Ad26.COV2.S vaccine versus placebo. These receptor sequences come from a person aged 18-60 years who received the Ad26.COV2.S COVID-19 vaccine or a placebo. The CDR3 runs from the conserved cysteine through the conserved F or W. A D gene is named only where the DNA matches it firmly. For some rows the clone size is stated as once, few or many, or as a class when expanded; others skip it.

clone_size,d_call,j_call,v_call,cdr3_aa,cdr3_nt
NA,NA,TRBJ2-2,TRBV10-3,CAINGGTGELFF,TGTGCCATCAACGGGGGCACCGGGGAGCTGTTTTTT
once,TRBD2,TRBJ2-1,TRBV19,CASSMTSGVYNEQFF,TGTGCCAGTAGTATGACTAGCGGGGTTTACAATGAGCAGTTCTTC
NA,TRBD2,TRBJ2-1,TRBV4-2,CASSQDIAGGLEQFF,TGTGCCAGCAGCCAAGATATAGCGGGGGGGCTTGAGCAGTTCTTC
NA,NA,TRBJ2-7,TRBV9,CASSPEGESSYEQYF,TGTGCCAGCAGCCCAGAGGGGGAAAGCTCCTACGAGCAGTACTTC
NA,NA,TRBJ1-2,TRBV12-3/TRBV12-4,CASSSREETF,TGTGCCAGCAGTTCCCGGGAGGAAACCTTC
NA,NA,TRBJ1-4,TRBV15,CATSRVGVYEKLFF,TGTGCCACCAGCAGAGTAGGTGTTTATGAAAAACTGTTTTTT
NA,NA,TRBJ1-6,TRBV25-1,CASRDHISYNSPLHF,TGTGCCAGCAGGGACCATATCTCCTATAATTCACCCCTCCACTTT
NA,NA,TRBJ1-1,TRBV6-2/TRBV6-3,CASSYQGPPTEAFF,TGTGCCAGCAGTTACCAGGGGCCCCCCACTGAAGCTTTCTTT
NA,TRBD2,TRBJ2-7,TRBV14,CASSQDGPKVLGGTSSYEQYF,TGTGCCAGCAGCCAAGATGGTCCTAAGGTCCTCGGGGGGACTAGCTCCTACGAGCAGTACTTC
few,NA,TRBJ2-7,TRBV7-9,CASSPTGISLGEQYF,TGTGCCAGCAGCCCCACAGGGATTAGTTTGGGCGAGCAGTACTTC
NA,TRBD1,TRBJ2-7,TRBV5-1,CASSPVGQSSYEQYF,TGCGCCAGCAGCCCCGTGGGACAGAGCTCCTACGAGCAGTACTTC
once,NA,TRBJ1-6,TRBV10-1,CASSESVSLHF,TGCGCCAGCAGTGAGTCGGTTTCCCTCCACTTT
NA,NA,TRBJ1-6,TRBV14,CASSPGGNSPLHF,TGTGCCAGCAGCCCCGGCGGGAACTCACCCCTCCACTTT
NA,NA,TRBJ1-6,TRBV4-1,CASSQADWRYSPLHF,TGCGCCAGCAGCCAAGCAGACTGGAGATATTCACCCCTCCACTTT
once,NA,TRBJ1-2,TRBV14,CASSRSSQTGYTF,TGTGCCAGCAGCCGAAGCAGTCAAACTGGCTACACCTTC
NA,TRBD1,TRBJ1-6,TRBV28,CASAPKGARWSPLHF,TGTGCCAGCGCTCCGAAGGGGGCCCGGTGGTCACCCCTCCACTTT
NA,TRBD1,TRBJ2-1,TRBV19,CASSPSGTGSNEQFF,TGTGCCAGTAGTCCTTCCGGGACAGGGTCCAATGAGCAGTTCTTC
NA,NA,TRBJ2-2,TRBV9,CASSGNLRESYTGELFF,TGTGCCAGCAGCGGGAACCTAAGGGAATCGTACACCGGGGAGCTGTTTTTT
NA,NA,TRBJ1-6,TRBV11-2,CASTSSGGPPLHF,TGTGCCAGCACCTCCTCGGGAGGCCCACCCCTCCACTTT
NA,TRBD2,TRBJ2-3,TRBV27,CASTTGLASADTQYF,TGTGCCAGCACTACGGGACTAGCAAGCGCAGATACGCAGTATTTT
few,NA,TRBJ2-2,TRBV19,CASKPTGTGELFF,TGTGCCAGTAAACCAACAGGGACCGGGGAGCTGTTTTTT
once,NA,TRBJ2-7,TRBV6-1,CASSEDTTGILEQYF,TGTGCCAGCAGTGAAGATACAACAGGGATTTTGGAGCAGTACTTC
NA,NA,TRBJ1-3,TRBV15,CATSRDLGAGNTIYF,TGTGCCACCAGCAGAGATCTAGGGGCTGGAAACACCATATATTTT
NA,TRBD1,TRBJ2-5,TRBV19,CASSQGQGVETQYF,TGTGCCAGTAGTCAAGGACAGGGAGTGGAGACCCAGTACTTC
NA,NA,TRBJ1-1,TRBV13,CASSFKNTEAFF,TGTGCCAGCAGCTTCAAGAACACTGAAGCTTTCTTT
NA,NA,TRBJ1-1,TRBV5-1,CASTQGEQNMNTEAFF,TGCGCCAGCACGCAAGGTGAACAGAACATGAACACTGAAGCTTTCTTT
NA,NA,TRBJ1-6,TRBV5-5,CASSPLTGNSPLHF,TGTGCCAGCAGCCCGCTGACAGGCAATTCACCCCTCCACTTT
NA,NA,TRBJ1-1,TRBV4-2,CASSQDLGTEAFF,TGTGCCAGCAGCCAAGATTTGGGTACTGAAGCTTTCTTT
few,TRBD1,TRBJ2-1,TRBV6-2/TRBV6-3,CASSSPIRDRGRNTYNEQFF,TGTGCCAGCAGTTCTCCCATCCGGGACAGGGGGCGAAACACCTACAATGAGCAGTTCTTC
NA,NA,TRBJ2-2,TRBV19,CASSLAETTGELFF,TGTGCCAGTAGTTTGGCAGAAACCACCGGGGAGCTGTTTTTT
NA,TRBD1,TRBJ2-7,TRBV4-1,CASSLGPSGTAYEQYF,TGCGCCAGCAGCTTGGGCCCTTCCGGGACAGCTTACGAGCAGTACTTC
few,NA,TRBJ1-5,TRBV6-5,CASSPQGGTNQPQHF,TGTGCCAGCAGCCCCCAAGGAGGAACTAATCAGCCCCAGCATTTT
NA,NA,TRBJ1-3,TRBV6-5,CASSYSFDSGNTIYF,TGTGCCAGCAGTTACAGTTTCGACTCTGGAAACACCATATATTTT
NA,NA,TRBJ1-5,TRBV5-1,CASSLVAGANQPQHF,TGCGCCAGCAGCTTGGTGGCAGGCGCGAATCAGCCCCAGCATTTT
NA,TRBD1,TRBJ2-7,TRBV6-1,CASSEGTGDYEQYF,TGTGCCAGCAGTGAAGGGACAGGGGACTACGAGCAGTACTTC
once,NA,TRBJ2-5,TRBV2,CASIRGRVQETQYF,TGTGCCAGCATACGGGGACGGGTCCAAGAGACCCAGTACTTC
once,NA,TRBJ1-6,TRBV5-1,CASSGDRDSYNSPLHF,TGCGCCAGCAGCGGGGACCGCGACTCCTATAATTCACCCCTCCACTTT
NA,NA,TRBJ1-1,TRBV18,CASFGTLNTEAFF,TGTGCCAGCTTCGGGACACTGAACACTGAAGCTTTCTTT
NA,NA,TRBJ2-7,TRBV4-1,CASSQDEGIHEQYF,TGCGCCAGCAGCCAAGACGAAGGGATCCACGAGCAGTACTTC
once,NA,TRBJ2-5,TRBV28,CASSPRTAETQYF,TGTGCCAGCAGCCCCCGGACAGCCGAGACCCAGTACTTC
NA,TRBD2,TRBJ2-7,TRBV7-2,CASSLMGLADEQYF,TGTGCCAGCAGCTTAATGGGACTAGCTGACGAGCAGTACTTC
NA,NA,TRBJ2-5,TRBV28,CASQSRTGRVETQYF,TGTGCCAGCCAGAGCAGGACAGGGAGGGTGGAGACCCAGTACTTC
NA,TRBD1,TRBJ1-6,TRBV29-1,CSARQGLNSPLHF,TGCAGCGCCCGACAGGGACTAAATTCACCCCTCCACTTT
few,TRBD2,TRBJ2-1,TRBV14,CASSQDSSGAYNEQFF,TGTGCCAGCAGCCAAGATTCGAGCGGGGCTTACAATGAGCAGTTCTTC
NA,NA,TRBJ1-1,TRBV5-1,CASSSDSLNTEAFF,TGCGCCAGCAGCTCAGACAGCTTGAACACTGAAGCTTTCTTT
NA,NA,TRBJ1-5,TRBV2,CASSPLPMSNQPQHF,TGTGCCAGCAGTCCCCTCCCGATGAGCAATCAGCCCCAGCATTTT
NA,NA,TRBJ2-2,TRBV6-5,CASEAPQGTGELFF,TGTGCCAGCGAGGCTCCACAGGGAACCGGGGAGCTGTTTTTT
NA,TRBD1,TRBJ2-2,TRBV5-4,CASSSDRAIGELFF,TGTGCCAGCAGCTCTGACAGGGCCATCGGGGAGCTGTTTTTT
few,TRBD1,TRBJ1-1,TRBV4-1,CASSHTGGNTEAFF,TGCGCCAGCAGCCACACAGGGGGGAACACTGAAGCTTTCTTT
NA,NA,TRBJ2-7,TRBV5-1,CASSSNRQTYEQYF,TGCGCCAGCAGCTCCAACAGACAGACCTACGAGCAGTACTTC
NA,NA,TRBJ1-6,TRBV5-4,CASSLEAGTGSPLHF,TGTGCCAGCAGCTTGGAAGCAGGGACCGGTTCACCCCTCCACTTT
NA,NA,TRBJ2-7,TRBV12-3/TRBV12-4,CASSFQRGSEQYF,TGTGCCAGCAGTTTTCAACGGGGTAGCGAGCAGTACTTC
NA,NA,TRBJ2-7,TRBV27,CASSFGTAFSYEQYF,TGTGCCAGCAGTTTCGGGACGGCTTTTTCCTACGAGCAGTACTTC
NA,TRBD1,TRBJ2-7,TRBV7-6,CASSQETGGSYEQYF,TGTGCCAGCAGCCAAGAGACAGGGGGCTCCTACGAGCAGTACTTC
NA,NA,TRBJ2-2,TRBV11-2,CASSAVAGVTGELFF,TGTGCCAGCAGCGCCGTAGCAGGGGTTACCGGGGAGCTGTTTTTT
NA,NA,TRBJ2-7,TRBV5-4,CASSLAPLSSYEQYF,TGTGCCAGCAGCTTGGCCCCACTATCCTCCTACGAGCAGTACTTC